This TCR beta chain was captured in a study of T cells in Graves' hyperthyroidism and ophthalmopathy. Study context: Peripheral blood samples were taken at initial diagnosis, prior to any treatment.

Germline CDR1 SNHLY, CDR2 FYNNEI. V was pared by 4 bases and J by 6 bases, with 2 bases of the junction left unmatched. CDR3 length: 15 amino acids. This clonotype has a count of ten or more. No antigen is known for it. RNA transcripts yielded amplified TCR beta CDR3 regions. A set of HTBI primers served as the primers for a first-round RT-PCR of the TCR CDR3. One entry per CDR3 protein results from TCRdb running MiXCR on the multiplex PCR reads. Of roughly 380,000 distinct CDR3 sequences listed, more than 11% are singletons. Hyperthyroidism had been newly diagnosed in patients aged 18 to 65, and its duration was under 2 months. Clinicians diagnosed patients from clinical symptoms, serum thyroxine and TRAb, thyroid ultrasound and orbital computed tomography. Study observations and caveats: Most thyroid clonotypes that were expanded above 0.001 also turned up in blood.

The chain links TRBV2 to TRBJ2-1, with TRBD2 matching over 14 bases. The sequence was collected from an older woman with Graves' hyperthyroidism. Material for sequencing was blood. The chain's CDR3 is CASSGLAGGGNEQFF. The CDR3 DNA follows: TGTGCCAGCAGTGGACTAGCGGGAGGGGGCAATGAGCAGTTCTTC.